These 27 T cell receptor beta chains share one sample of origin, sequenced in a study of neoadjuvant anti-PD-1 for oral cavity cancer. The time point here: after neoadjuvant nivolumab, at surgical resection. Assay used: immunoSEQ multiplex PCR; TCRdb lists only in-frame clones, some missing. The sample has about 72,000 clones; approximately 84% are singletons. The sequencing here drew on PBMCs, taken after nivolumab (anti-PD-1) treatment. These receptors were collected from a person aged 35-79 years with oral cavity squamous cell carcinoma.

The chain recombines TRBV2 with TRBJ2-2; perhaps TRBD1 as D (5 bases). The V gene lost 6 bases and the J gene lost 5 bases, with 19 bases spanning the gap. The CDR3 consists of 16 residues. From germline, CDR1 is SNHLY and CDR2 FYNNEI. The CDR3 sequence: CASRDPGRDRTGELFF. DNA of the CDR3: TGTGCCAGCAGGGACCCGGGCAGGGATAGAACCGGGGAGCTGTTTTTT.

The chain recombines TRBV5-1 with TRBJ2-6; 11 nucleotides match TRBD1. The trim removed 4 bases at V and 0 bases at J, leaving 6 bases unmatched. The CDR3 is made up of 18 amino acids. Looked up from germline, CDR1 is SGHRS and CDR2 is YFSETQ. The DNA of the CDR3 is TGCGCCAGCAGCCCAAGGACAGGGGGCAGCTCTGGGGCCAACGTCCTGACTTTC. Its translation is CASSPRTGGSSGANVLTF.

The chain uses TRBV10-1 and TRBJ2-3; 8 bases are a match to TRBD1. There are 15 residues in the CDR3. CDR1 and CDR2 (germline): WNHNN, SYGVQD (reference sequence). J was trimmed by 4 bases and V by 6 bases; bases with no gene match: 9. The CDR3 bases are TGCGCCAGCAGCGGCTCCGGGACAGGCCCAGATACGCAGTATTTT. This sequence encodes CASSGSGTGPDTQYF.

The V and J genes are TRBV18 and TRBJ2-5; 7 positions agree with TRBD1. This CDR3 region has 14 residues. After removal of 3 bases from V and 2 bases from J, the junction contained 3 bases not matched to a gene. Per the germline V gene, CDR1 is KGHSH and CDR2 is LQKENI. DNA for the CDR3: TGTGCCAGCTCACCTCCGGACAGGCAAGAGACCCAGTACTTC. Its translation is CASSPPDRQETQYF.

V usage is TRBV18 and J usage is TRBJ2-3; a weak D match, TRBD2 (5 bases). The CDR3 spans 15 residues. V shed 3 bases and J shed 1 base, with 11 bases lying between them. Germline CDR1 is KGHSH and CDR2 is LQKENI. The DNA of the CDR3 is TGTGCCAGCTCACCTACGGGGTCCGGCACAGATACGCAGTATTTT. Encoded protein: CASSPTGSGTDTQYF.

The chain combines TRBV6-6 with TRBJ1-5; the D is unclear. The CDR3 totals 12 residues. Looked up from germline, CDR1 is MNHNY and CDR2 is SVGAGI (reference sequence). Trimming pared 7 bases from V and 3 bases from J, leaving 7 bases between. CDR3 protein: CASTANNQPQHF. CDR3 DNA sequence: TGTGCCAGCACCGCTAACAATCAGCCCCAGCATTTT.

The chain combines TRBV7-9 with TRBJ2-1; 8 nucleotides line up with TRBD2. J lost 8 bases, V lost 2 bases, and 8 bases had no gene match. Germline CDR1 is SEHNR and CDR2 is FQNEAQ (reference sequence). The CDR3 contains 15 residues. CDR3 DNA sequence: TGTGCCAGCAGCTTATCCCGGGAGGGGAGGGATGAGCAGTTCTTC. It is translated as CASSLSREGRDEQFF.

V usage is TRBV6-1 and J usage is TRBJ1-4, with D possibly TRBD1 on 6 matching bases. CDR3 length: 18 residues. With 4 bases removed from V and 1 base from J, the gap between germline ends came to 19 bases. Germline CDR1 MNHNS, CDR2 SASEGT. The CDR3 reads CASSGIAGAKVTNEKLFF. CDR3 nucleotides: TGTGCCAGCAGTGGTATAGCGGGGGCGAAGGTAACTAATGAAAAACTGTTTTTT.

The rearrangement joins TRBV6-5 to TRBJ1-5; D not certain. The germline gives CDR1 MNHEY, CDR2 SVGAGI. The CDR3 is made up of 14 amino acids. V lost 0 bases and J lost 5, with 8 bases in between. The CDR3 is CASSYSVGDQPQHF. Here the CDR3 DNA reads TGTGCCAGCAGTTACTCTGTGGGCGATCAGCCCCAGCATTTT.

The chain has TRBV29-1 and TRBJ1-1, with D possibly TRBD1 on 6 matching bases. CDR1 is SQVTM, CDR2 ANQGSEA, per germline. The V and J ends lost 3 bases and 7 bases respectively, with 15 bases between them. CDR3 length: 13 residues. The CDR3 sequence is CSVDATGFGEAFF. DNA of the CDR3: TGCAGCGTTGACGCTACAGGGTTTGGTGAAGCTTTCTTT.

The chain carries TRBV21-1 and TRBJ2-1; the DNA was not compared with TRBD2, the D call given in the table. TRBV21-1 represents a pseudogene. There are 16 residues in the CDR3. The CDR3, as DNA: TGTGCCAGCAGCTTTCCCCCCAGCGGGCCCCACAATGAGCAGTTCTTC. Translating it yields CASSFPPSGPHNEQFF.

This chain links TRBV5-5 with TRBJ2-5; tentatively, D is TRBD2 (6 bases). The CDR3 runs to 15 residues. Germline V gives CDR1 SGHKS, CDR2 YYEKEE (reference sequence). Trimming stripped 4 bases from V and 4 bases from J, with 17 bases between. CDR3 nucleotides: TGTGCCAGCAGCGCCGGACTACTCATTGGAGAGACCCAGTACTTC. Translated, it gives CASSAGLLIGETQYF. The variable domain in full, completed from reference TRBV5-5 and TRBJ2-5, reads DAGVTQSPTHLIKTRGQQVTLRCSPISGHKSVSWYQQVLGQGPQFIFQYYEKEERGRGNFPDRFSARQFPNYSSELNVNALLLGDSALYLCASSAGLLIGETQYFGPGTRLLVL.

The chain joins TRBV7-2 to TRBJ1-5, with 10 bases that match TRBD1. Losses at the gene ends were 4 bases for V and 7 bases for J; bases not matched to a gene: 4. The germline V gene encodes CDR1 SGHTA and CDR2 FQGNSA. The CDR3 loop spans 14 amino acids. The CDR3 protein is CASSSGTGEQPQHF. The CDR3 nucleotides are TGTGCCAGCAGCTCCGGGACAGGGGAACAGCCCCAGCATTTT.

The CDR3 DNA is TGTGCCAGCAGCTTAGACCGGGACAGGTGGAGGGGCTACACCTTC. This codes for CASSLDRDRWRGYTF. This sequence joins TRBV7-2 and TRBJ1-2, with 8 bases aligning to TRBD1. This CDR3 is built from 15 residues. Germline V gene sequence: CDR1 SGHTA, CDR2 FQGNSA. With 1 base clipped from V and 8 bases from J, the junction kept 9 bases outside the gene matches.

The chain has TRBV29-1 and TRBJ2-1; no clear D gene. This CDR3 is 13 amino acids long. From germline, CDR1 is SQVTM and CDR2 ANQGSEA. The ends were cut back, 3 bases at V and 5 bases at J, with 11 bases in the middle. CDR3 region: CSVDPRRNNEQFF. CDR3 sequence (DNA): TGCAGCGTTGATCCCCGCCGCAACAATGAGCAGTTCTTC.

The V gene is TRBV28, the J gene TRBJ2-1, with 8 bases that match TRBD1. This CDR3 comprises 15 residues. The germline gives CDR1 MDHEN, CDR2 SYDVKM. With V trimmed by 6 bases and J by 3 bases, 7 bases remained unmatched. Written as DNA, the CDR3 is TGTGCCAGCAGATCGGACAGGGCTTACTACAATGAGCAGTTCTTC. This gives the protein CASRSDRAYYNEQFF.

The chain joins TRBV7-3 to TRBJ1-5; D remains unclear. With 3 bases removed from V and 6 bases from J, the gap between germline ends came to 12 bases. Per the germline V gene, CDR1 is SGHTA and CDR2 is FQGTGA. This CDR3 region has 14 residues. Written as DNA, the CDR3 is TGTGCCAGCAGCTTGAGAGGAGGGCTTCAGCCCCAGCATTTT. Its protein is CASSLRGGLQPQHF.

The genes are TRBV15 and TRBJ2-3; 12 nucleotides line up with TRBD2. CDR3 length: 18 residues. Germline V gene lookup returns CDR1 LNHNV and CDR2 YYDKDF (reference sequence). The V and J ends lost 1 base and 1 base, in that order; junction bases with no gene match: 6. Here the CDR3 DNA reads TGTGCCACCAGCAGAGTGCCTAGCGGGAGGGCCGGCACAGATACGCAGTATTTT. Its protein product is CATSRVPSGRAGTDTQYF.

The chain uses TRBV5-8 and TRBJ2-7; TRBD2 aligns across 8 bases. The germline V gene has CDR1 SGHTS and CDR2 YDEGEE. V was pared by 10 bases and J by 6 bases, with 9 bases of the junction left unmatched. The CDR3 consists of 12 residues. CDR3 DNA sequence: TGTGCCGACCGCGGGGGGAGCCGCGAGCAGTACTTC. Residues: CADRGGSREQYF.

The J gene is TRBJ2-7, the V gene TRBV14; D is unclear. CDR3 length: 14 residues. Germline V CDR1 and CDR2: SGHDN, FVKESK. Trimming removed 2 bases from V and 6 bases from J, with 14 bases in between. CDR3 coding DNA: TGTGCCAGCAGCCAATCCCAGACTCGTACCGAGCAGTACTTC. Its translation is CASSQSQTRTEQYF. Full variable domain (outside the CDR3, taken from reference TRBV14 and TRBJ2-7): EAGVTQFPSHSVIEKGQTVTLRCDPISGHDNLYWYRRVMGKEIKFLLHFVKESKQDESGMPNNRFLAERTGGTYSTLKVQPAELEDSGVYFCASSQSQTRTEQYFGPGTRLTVT.

The gene calls are TRBV6-6 and TRBJ2-3; D is perhaps TRBD1 (5 bases). The germline CDR1 and CDR2 sequences are MNHNY and SVGAGI (reference sequence). The V and J ends lost 4 bases and 3 bases respectively, with 11 bases between them. The CDR3 length is 14 residues. The CDR3, as DNA: TGTGCCAGCAGTTCATCAGGGTCGACAGATACGCAGTATTTT. Its translation: CASSSSGSTDTQYF.

The chain is built from TRBV6-5 and TRBJ2-2; the match to TRBD1 covers 8 bases. This CDR3 has 14 residues. Unmatched junction bases numbered 2, after V lost 7 bases and J lost 1 base. Per germline, CDR1 MNHEY and CDR2 SVGAGI. Written as DNA, the CDR3 is TGTGCCAGCATCGGGACAGGGAACACCGGGGAGCTGTTTTTT. It is translated as CASIGTGNTGELFF.

The chain employs TRBV2 and TRBJ2-1; no reliable D call. The CDR3 has 15 residues. V shed 7 bases and J shed 4 bases, with 17 bases lying between them. CDR1 and CDR2 (germline): SNHLY, FYNNEI. This CDR3 reads CASILDQRHYNEQFF. The CDR3 nucleotides are TGTGCCAGCATTTTAGACCAGAGACATTACAATGAGCAGTTCTTC.

J is TRBJ1-1 and V is TRBV25-1; 8 nucleotides align to TRBD1. This CDR3 has 14 residues. V lost 6 bases and J lost 3; bases outside the gene matches: 6. Germline V CDR1 and CDR2: MGHDK, SYGVNS. The CDR3 coding sequence is TGTGCCAGCAGCCATCCGGACAGGGACACTGAAGCTTTCTTT. It translates to CASSHPDRDTEAFF.

V is TRBV10-3 and J is TRBJ2-1; D may be TRBD1 or TRBD2 (5 bases each). The CDR3 is 15 residues long. The germline CDR1 and CDR2 sequences are ENHRY and SYGVKD. V lost 10 bases and J 0 bases, leaving 16 bases between the germline ends. The CDR3 is CATTGASTSYNEQFF. In DNA, the CDR3 is TGTGCCACCACTGGGGCTAGCACCTCCTACAATGAGCAGTTCTTC.

The rearrangement joins TRBV6-1 to TRBJ2-1, with a possible D match to TRBD2 (6 bases). The germline V and J ends were trimmed by 6 bases and 2 bases, with 14 bases remaining between them. Germline values: CDR1 MNHNS, CDR2 SASEGT. The CDR3 spans 15 residues. The CDR3 nucleotides read TGTGCCAGCAGAGTAGCTAGCGAGCCCTACAATGAGCAGTTCTTC. The encoded protein is CASRVASEPYNEQFF.

CDR3 coding DNA: TGTGCCAGCAGTGAGAATCCTAGCACAGATACGCAGTATTTT. As protein: CASSENPSTDTQYF. The chain combines TRBV2 with TRBJ2-3; D not certain. Germline-derived CDR1 and CDR2 are SNHLY and FYNNEI. V was shortened by 3 bases and J by 0 bases, with 7 bases between the two germline ends. The CDR3 runs to 14 residues.